Listed below are T cell receptor beta chains from one sample, sequenced in a study of long-term antiretroviral therapy in people with HIV. The repertoire was sequenced with immunoSEQ multiplex PCR; TCRdb's copy has only in-frame clones and lacks some. The sample includes under 15,000 clones, 60% to 80% of them seen just once. The sample here was unsorted PBMCs, taken 1.3 years after starting antiretroviral therapy. The receptors derive from a young woman with HIV. Each CDR3 is given with its conserved first and last residue. Each record gives: V gene, D gene, clone size, J gene, CDR3 DNA, CDR3 protein. A D gene is named only where the DNA matches it firmly. A row's size may be missing; if present it is once, few, many or a size class.

TRBV4-3	.	.	TRBJ1-2	TGCGCCAGCAGCCAAGATTTAGGTGCAGGGGCTAACTATGGCTACACCTTC	CASSQDLGAGANYGYTF
TRBV7-9	TRBD1	few	TRBJ2-7	TGTGCCAGCAGCCGGGGACAGGGGGCTGACGAGCAGTACTTC	CASSRGQGADEQYF
TRBV19	.	medium-sized	TRBJ1-1	TGTGCCAGTAAAGGAACGCGGACGGATATGAACACTGAAGCTTTCTTT	CASKGTRTDMNTEAFF
TRBV9	TRBD2	few	TRBJ2-5	TGTGCCAGCAGCGTTCTAGCTAGCGGGGGTAGAGAGACCCAGTACTTC	CASSVLASGGRETQYF
TRBV2	.	.	TRBJ1-3	TGTGCCAGCAGTGTGGGCTCTGGAAACACCATATATTTT	CASSVGSGNTIYF
TRBV5-4	.	.	TRBJ2-2	TGTGCCAGCAGCTTGGCCACAGTTTCCGGGGAGCTGTTTTTT	CASSLATVSGELFF
TRBV10-2	.	.	TRBJ1-2	TGCGCCAGCAGTGAGTCGAAGGCAGATGGCTACACCTTC	CASSESKADGYTF
TRBV4-3	.	.	TRBJ2-3	TGCGCCAGCAGCCAAGGGAAGAGGGATACGCAGTATTTT	CASSQGKRDTQYF
TRBV28	TRBD1	.	TRBJ2-7	TGTGCCAGCAGCAAGGGGGCTGCCTACGAGCAGTACTTC	CASSKGAAYEQYF
TRBV6-4	TRBD2	.	TRBJ2-7	TGTGCCAGCAGTGACTCAGCGGGGGCCTCCTACGAGCAGTACTTC	CASSDSAGASYEQYF
TRBV27	TRBD2	.	TRBJ2-7	TGTGCCAGCAGCCCATTCTCTAGCGGGAGTCCCTACGAGCAGTACTTC	CASSPFSSGSPYEQYF
TRBV6-5	.	few	TRBJ1-2	TGTGCCAGCAGTTCGCGGGAAAGACTCCAAGTCTATGGCTACACCTTC	CASSSRERLQVYGYTF
TRBV7-2	.	once	TRBJ1-1	TGTGCCAGCAGCTTAGGGCAGCCCGGAGGCTTTGAAGCTTTCTTT	CASSLGQPGGFEAFF
TRBV11-2	TRBD1	.	TRBJ2-1	TGTGCCAGCAGCACGGACAGGAACAATGAGCAGTTCTTC	CASSTDRNNEQFF
TRBV28	.	.	TRBJ2-7	TGTGCCAGCAGTTCTCATAAGGGAACCCTGACGGGCGAGCAGTACTTC	CASSSHKGTLTGEQYF
TRBV5-4	TRBD1	.	TRBJ2-7	TGTGCCAGCAGCCCCCGGGACAGGTGGTACGAGCAGTACTTC	CASSPRDRWYEQYF
TRBV7-8	.	once	TRBJ1-1	TGTGCCAGCAGCTTAGGGATCCAGAACACTGAAGCTTTCTTT	CASSLGIQNTEAFF
TRBV6-1	.	once	TRBJ2-5	TGTGCCAGCCGAACCAGTCAAGAGACCCAGTACTTC	CASRTSQETQYF
TRBV19	.	.	TRBJ1-1	TGTGCCAGTAGGACCCAGTCAGGGGACACTGAAGCTTTCTTT	CASRTQSGDTEAFF
TRBV28	.	.	TRBJ1-1	TGTGCCAGCAGTGTACAGGGAGGCACAGCTGAAGCTTTCTTT	CASSVQGGTAEAFF
TRBV27	.	.	TRBJ2-1	TGTGCCAGCAGTCTATCAGGGCCACTCCCCAATGAGCAGTTCTTC	CASSLSGPLPNEQFF
TRBV5-1	.	.	TRBJ1-2	TGCGCCAGCAGCTTTGGAGGGCAACCCTATGGCTACACCTTC	CASSFGGQPYGYTF
TRBV7-6	.	few	TRBJ2-7	TGTGCCAGCAGCTCAATTGCGGGCCCCCTCTACGAGCAGTACTTC	CASSSIAGPLYEQYF
TRBV7-9	.	once	TRBJ1-4	TGTGCCAGCAGGTCCGGGACTGAGGGTGAAAAACTGTTTTTT	CASRSGTEGEKLFF
TRBV10-3	.	.	TRBJ2-6	TGTGCCATCAGTGAGTCTGGGGCCAACGTCCTGACTTTC	CAISESGANVLTF
TRBV19	.	once	TRBJ2-6	TGTGCCAGTAGTCTGGGACATCGTGGGGCCAACGTCCTGACTTTC	CASSLGHRGANVLTF
TRBV7-9	.	.	TRBJ1-2	TGTGCCAGCAGCTTATTGGGGGTCGGTCCTAGGGGCTACACCTTC	CASSLLGVGPRGYTF
TRBV2	.	medium-sized	TRBJ1-5	TGTGCCAGCAGTTATTCTGGACATAGCAATCAGCCCCAGCATTTT	CASSYSGHSNQPQHF
TRBV10-2	.	.	TRBJ2-1	TGCGCCAGCAGAACTTCTAGCGATTGGGGCAATGAGCAGTTCTTC	CASRTSSDWGNEQFF
TRBV27	.	once	TRBJ1-1	TGTGCCCCGGGGCAAATGAACACTGAAGCTTTCTTT	CAPGQMNTEAFF
TRBV18	.	.	TRBJ2-3	TGTGCCAGCTCACCTCTCGGAGGTTCCGATACGCAGTATTTT	CASSPLGGSDTQYF
TRBV30	.	.	TRBJ2-7	TGTGCCTGGAGTTCCGACGGGTTCGAGCAGTACTTC	CAWSSDGFEQYF
TRBV5-4	TRBD1	.	TRBJ2-2	TGTGCCAGCAGCTTGGAGGGACAGGGGGACGCCGGGGAGCTGTTTTTT	CASSLEGQGDAGELFF
TRBV6-5	.	.	TRBJ1-2	TGTGCCAGCAGTTACGCGGGGGATGGCTACACCTTC	CASSYAGDGYTF
TRBV7-9	.	.	TRBJ1-1	TGTGCCAGCAGCTTCCAGACTGAAGCTTTCTTT	CASSFQTEAFF
TRBV28	.	.	TRBJ1-1	TGTGCCAGCAGGCTCCCAGGACGCTCCACTGAAGCTTTCTTT	CASRLPGRSTEAFF
TRBV19	.	once	TRBJ2-1	TGTGCCAGCTCTCCCACTGGGGTATTCCCTACAGATGAGCAGTTCTTC	CASSPTGVFPTDEQFF
TRBV18	.	.	TRBJ1-3	TGTGCCAGCTCACCACCTGGACGGGACACCATATATTTT	CASSPPGRDTIYF
TRBV7-9	.	.	TRBJ2-3	TGTGCCAGCAGCCCCCCCGGGGTCAGCACAGATACGCAGTATTTT	CASSPPGVSTDTQYF
TRBV11-2	TRBD1	.	TRBJ2-7	TGTGCCAGCAGCCACTGGATGGGACAGGGGGCTTACGAGCAGTACTTC	CASSHWMGQGAYEQYF
TRBV11-2	TRBD2	.	TRBJ2-5	TGTGCCAGCGGACCACTAGCGGGGGGGAGGGAGACCCAGTACTTC	CASGPLAGGRETQYF